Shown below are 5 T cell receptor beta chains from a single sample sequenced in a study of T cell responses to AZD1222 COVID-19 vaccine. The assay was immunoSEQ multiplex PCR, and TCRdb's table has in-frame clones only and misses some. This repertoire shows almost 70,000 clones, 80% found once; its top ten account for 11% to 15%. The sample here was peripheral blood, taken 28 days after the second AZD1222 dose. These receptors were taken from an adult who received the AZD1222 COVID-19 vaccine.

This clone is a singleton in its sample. The CDR3 reads CATSDSALEGNEKLFF. The DNA for the CDR3 is TGTGCCACCAGTGATTCTGCTTTGGAGGGGAATGAAAAACTGTTTTTT. The rearrangement joins TRBV24-1 to TRBJ1-4; a weak D match, TRBD1 (5 bases). Germline V lookup: CDR1 KGHDR, CDR2 SFDVKD. The CDR3 consists of 16 residues. Trimming removed 2 bases at V and 5 bases at J, with 14 bases between.

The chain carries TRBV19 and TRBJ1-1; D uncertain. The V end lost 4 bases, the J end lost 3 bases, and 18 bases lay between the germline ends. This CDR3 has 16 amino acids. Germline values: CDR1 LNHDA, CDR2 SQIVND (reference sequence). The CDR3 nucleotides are TGTGCCAGTAGTACCAATATACTAACCACACACACTGAAGCTTTCTTT. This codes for CASSTNILTTHTEAFF.

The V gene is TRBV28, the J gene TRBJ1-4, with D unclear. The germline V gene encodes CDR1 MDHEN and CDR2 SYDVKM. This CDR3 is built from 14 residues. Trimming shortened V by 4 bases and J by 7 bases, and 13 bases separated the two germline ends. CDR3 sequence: CASSYVSGSEKLFF. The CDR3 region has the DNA TGTGCCAGCAGTTATGTGAGTGGGAGTGAAAAACTGTTTTTT.

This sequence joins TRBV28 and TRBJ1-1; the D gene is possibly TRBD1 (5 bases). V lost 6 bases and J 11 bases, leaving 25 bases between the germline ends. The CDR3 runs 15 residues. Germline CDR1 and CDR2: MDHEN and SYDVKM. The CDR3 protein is CASSLTLGPGVGAFF. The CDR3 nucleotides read TGTGCCAGCAGCCTCACCTTGGGGCCGGGAGTCGGGGCTTTCTTT.

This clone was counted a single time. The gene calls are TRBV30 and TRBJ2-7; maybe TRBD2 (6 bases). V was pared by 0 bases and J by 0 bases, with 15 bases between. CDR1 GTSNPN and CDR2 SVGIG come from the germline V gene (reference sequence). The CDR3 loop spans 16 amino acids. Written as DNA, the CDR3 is TGTGCCTGGAGTGTACGCGGGACGGGGAGCTCCTACGAGCAGTACTTC. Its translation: CAWSVRGTGSSYEQYF.